These 24 T cell receptor beta chains share one sample of origin, sequenced in a study of T cells in Graves' hyperthyroidism and ophthalmopathy. The CDR3 regions of TCR beta were amplified from RNA transcripts. First-round RT-PCR of the TCR CDR3 relied on the HTBI primer set. TCRdb reanalysed the multiplex PCR reads using MiXCR and keeps one entry per CDR3 protein. The data show hundreds of thousands of distinct CDR3 sequences, approximately 15% seen once. The material sequenced was blood. Source of these receptors: a woman between 18 and 29 years old with Graves' hyperthyroidism.

The rearrangement joins TRBV13 to TRBJ1-6; D unresolved. The CDR3 has 17 residues. CDR1 PRHDT and CDR2 FYEKMQ come from the germline V gene (reference sequence). Trimming removed 5 bases from V and 4 bases from J, with 18 bases in between. The CDR3 nucleotides read TGTGCCAGCAGCGCGACGGTCCGGGAAAAATATAATTCACCCCTCCACTTT. The encoded protein is CASSATVREKYNSPLHF.

The rearrangement links TRBV6-1 to TRBJ1-1, with 7 positions matching TRBD1. V lost 3 bases, J lost 5 bases, and 24 bases stayed unmatched. CDR1 and CDR2 (germline): MNHNS, SASEGT. The CDR3 totals 20 residues. Here the CDR3 DNA reads TGTGCCAGCAGTGATAAAAGGCGGCAGGGGGTGTTGTACGGTAGGACTGAAGCTTTCTTT. This sequence encodes CASSDKRRQGVLYGRTEAFF.

The chain is built from TRBV12-3 or TRBV12-4 and TRBJ2-7; 9 bases are a match to TRBD2. There are 19 residues in the CDR3. Trimming at V came to 2 bases and at J to 3 bases, leaving 17 bases not matched to a gene. CDR3 nucleotides: TGTGCCAGCAGTTTACGGGGCAGCGGGAGGCCTCTGGGGCGCTACGAGCAGTACTTC. It yields the protein CASSLRGSGRPLGRYEQYF.

At least ten counts were recorded for this clonotype. This sequence joins TRBV20-1 and TRBJ2-7; 14 bases agree with TRBD2. The germline V gene has CDR1 DFQATT and CDR2 SNEGSKA (reference sequence). The V gene end was trimmed by 5 bases and the J gene end by 4 bases; junction bases not matched to a gene: 7. This CDR3 spans 15 amino acids. CDR3 in DNA: TGCAGTGCTTCCGGGACTAGCGGGAGCATGTACGAGCAGTACTTC. Translation: CSASGTSGSMYEQYF.

This clonotype was observed a few times. The chain joins TRBV28 to TRBJ2-2; D might be TRBD1 (8 bases). The CDR3 spans 15 residues. In germline, CDR1 is MDHEN, CDR2 SYDVKM. Trimming left V 5 bases short and J 4 bases short, with 14 bases between. CDR3 amino acids: CASSRYRGGTGELFF. The CDR3 DNA is TGTGCCAGCAGTCGCTACAGGGGGGGCACCGGGGAGCTGTTTTTT.

The chain is built from TRBV2 and TRBJ2-7, with 11 nucleotides matching TRBD1. With 8 bases clipped from V and 2 bases from J, the junction kept 14 bases outside the gene matches. Looked up from germline, CDR1 is SNHLY and CDR2 is FYNNEI. The CDR3 has 17 amino acids. The CDR3 protein is CASGLMPGTGGPYEQYF. In DNA form, the CDR3 reads TGTGCCAGCGGGCTGATGCCCGGGACAGGGGGGCCCTACGAGCAGTACTTC.

This clonotype was seen at least ten times. The chain has TRBV27 and TRBJ2-3, with D perhaps given as TRBD1 or TRBD2 (5 bases each). The germline gives CDR1 MNHEY, CDR2 SMNVEV (reference sequence). V gave up 5 bases and J gave up 5 bases, with 17 bases separating them. The CDR3 spans 15 residues. DNA for the CDR3: TGTGCCAGCAGTCCGCCGGGGACCGGTCGAGATACGCAGTATTTT. It specifies CASSPPGTGRDTQYF.

This clonotype was detected many times. The chain joins TRBV12-3 or TRBV12-4 to TRBJ1-2; a possible D gene is TRBD1 (5 bases). The V gene lost 5 bases and the J gene lost 1 base, with 11 bases spanning the gap. This CDR3 has 14 residues. The DNA of the CDR3 is TGTGCCAGCAGTCCCCTGGGGGGTAACTATGGCTACACCTTC. Protein product: CASSPLGGNYGYTF.

This clonotype was seen a few times. This chain uses TRBV24-1 with TRBJ1-2; D perhaps matches TRBD1 (6 bases). The germline V gene encodes CDR1 KGHDR and CDR2 SFDVKD. The CDR3 covers 11 residues. Trimming removed 10 bases from V and 7 bases from J, with 12 bases in between. Here the CDR3 reads CATGGGFGYTF. CDR3 nucleotide sequence: TGTGCCACAGGAGGGGGATTTGGCTACACCTTC.

On this clonotype: With a much larger clone just one base away, this may be a read error. No conserved phenylalanine or tryptophan is present at the end of the CDR3, so a read error is the likely explanation. Written as DNA, the CDR3 is TGTGCCAGCAGGCCGGGACTAGCGGCCTCCTACAATGAGCAGTTCCTC. Its translation is CASRPGLAASYNEQFL. V is TRBV7-8 and J is TRBJ2-1; TRBD2 matches 11 bases. CDR1 is SGHVS and CDR2 is FQNEAQ in the germline V gene. This CDR3 region has 16 residues. J gave up 0 bases and V 6 bases, and 4 bases lay outside the gene matches.

This clonotype occurred a few times. The chain couples TRBV7-9 to TRBJ2-2, with 9 nucleotides matching TRBD2. This CDR3 spans 16 amino acids. Trimming at V came to 5 bases and at J to 4 bases, leaving 8 bases not matched to a gene. Germline V gene data show CDR1 as SEHNR and CDR2 as FQNEAQ (reference sequence). CDR3: CASSHRLAEATGELFF. The CDR3 region has the DNA TGTGCCAGCAGCCACCGACTAGCGGAGGCCACCGGGGAGCTGTTTTTT.

This clonotype was counted many times. The chain employs TRBV5-6 and TRBJ2-3, with 9 bases matching TRBD2. CDR1 SGHDT and CDR2 YYEEEE come from the germline V gene. The V gene end was trimmed by 3 bases and the J gene end by 4 bases; junction bases not matched to a gene: 12. This CDR3 has 17 residues. As DNA, the CDR3 is TGTGCCAGCAGCTACTATATTCTAGCGGGAAACGCAGATACGCAGTATTTT. Translation gives CASSYYILAGNADTQYF. Filled out from reference TRBV5-6 and TRBJ2-3, the complete variable domain reads DAGVTQSPTHLIKTRGQQVTLRCSPKSGHDTVSWYQQALGQGPQFIFQYYEEEERQRGNFPDRFSGHQFPNYSSELNVNALLLGDSALYLCASSYYILAGNADTQYFGPGTRLTVL.

V gene TRBV20-1 combines with J gene TRBJ2-1; TRBD2 agrees at 13 bases. CDR1 is DFQATT and CDR2 is SNEGSKA in the germline V gene (reference sequence). This CDR3 has 17 residues. Unmatched junction bases numbered 6, after V lost 3 bases and J lost 1 base. CDR3 loop: CSARTSGRPRSYNEQFF. The CDR3 DNA reads as TGCAGTGCTAGGACTAGCGGGAGGCCCAGGTCCTACAATGAGCAGTTCTTC.

This chain connects TRBV7-2 to TRBJ1-1; D is unclear. This CDR3 spans 14 amino acids. The germline CDR1 and CDR2 sequences are SGHTA and FQGNSA. V was pared by 5 bases and J by 5 bases, with 15 bases between. The CDR3 DNA is TGTGCCAGCAGCCCCTCGAGGAGTAGGACTGAAGCTTTCTTT. It yields the protein CASSPSRSRTEAFF.

This rearrangement joins TRBV4-3 to TRBJ1-2; TRBD1 matches at 7 bases. Trimming took 1 base from V and 7 from J; bases not matched to a gene: 9. The CDR3 has 15 amino acids. Germline CDR1 reads LGHNA; CDR2 reads YSLEER. In nucleotides, the CDR3 is TGCGCCAGCAGCCAAGGTGTTGCGACAGGGCCTGGCTACACCTTC. This translates into CASSQGVATGPGYTF.

V gene TRBV11-2 combines with J gene TRBJ1-5; no reliable D call. The CDR3 covers 13 residues. Germline values: CDR1 SGHAT, CDR2 FQNNGV. The V end lost 2 bases, the J end lost 6 bases, and 8 bases lay between the germline ends. CDR3: CASSLLIGQPQHF. In DNA, the CDR3 is TGTGCCAGCAGCTTATTGATTGGTCAGCCCCAGCATTTT.

Notes on this clonotype: Likely a read error: the CDR3 ends without its conserved phenylalanine or tryptophan. The chain uses TRBV28 and TRBJ1-2; D is uncertain. Deletions cut 6 bases from V and 2 bases from J, with 28 bases between. CDR1 MDHEN and CDR2 SYDVKM come from the germline V gene. There are 19 residues in the CDR3. CDR3 nucleotide sequence: TGTGCCAGCAGCTCTTCCACATCTAGGGCCAATCGTGTGAACTATGGCTACACCCTC. It yields the protein CASSSSTSRANRVNYGYTL.

Ten or more counts support this clonotype. The V call is TRBV2, the J call TRBJ1-2; D uncertain. Trimming took 2 bases from V and 6 from J, leaving 7 bases between them. Germline V gives CDR1 SNHLY, CDR2 FYNNEI. This CDR3 contains 12 residues. The CDR3 reads CASSEYRDGYTF. In DNA form, the CDR3 reads TGTGCCAGCAGTGAATACCGGGATGGCTACACCTTC.

About this clonotype: A much larger clone differs from this one at a single base, so this may be a read error. The chain recombines TRBV7-9 with TRBJ2-1; 12 bases are a match to TRBD2. V was pared by 4 bases and J by 3 bases, with 13 bases of the junction left unmatched. Germline CDR1 is SEHNR and CDR2 is FQNEAQ (reference sequence). There are 19 residues in the CDR3. CDR3 coding DNA: TGTGCCAGCAGCTCGAGGTTGAGGCTAGCGGGAGGGCTCTACAATGAGCAGTTCTTC. Residues: CASSSRLRLAGGLYNEQFF. The whole variable domain, remainder taken from reference TRBV7-9 and TRBJ2-1, is DTGVSQNPRHKITKRGQNVTFRCDPISEHNRLYWYRQTLGQGPEFLTYFQNEAQLEKSRLLSDRFSAERPKGSFSTLEIQRTEQGDSAMYLCASSSRLRLAGGLYNEQFFGPGTRLTVL.

This rearrangement joins TRBV19 to TRBJ2-3; 9 bases are shared with TRBD2. Germline-derived CDR1 and CDR2 are LNHDA and SQIVND (reference sequence). This CDR3 spans 16 amino acids. With V trimmed by 2 bases and J by 0 bases, 3 bases remained unmatched. CDR3 residues: CASSITLAGSTDTQYF. The CDR3 DNA reads TGTGCCAGTAGTATAACACTAGCGGGTAGCACAGATACGCAGTATTTT. Full variable domain (missing parts from reference TRBV19 and TRBJ2-3): DGGITQSPKYLFRKEGQNVTLSCEQNLNHDAMYWYRQDPGQGLRLIYYSQIVNDFQKGDIAEGYSVSREKKESFPLTVTSAQKNPTAFYLCASSITLAGSTDTQYFGPGTRLTVL.

This clonotype was observed many times. The chain links TRBV24-1 to TRBJ1-5, with D possibly matching TRBD1 (6 bases). In germline, CDR1 is KGHDR, CDR2 SFDVKD. The CDR3 totals 15 residues. Trimming removed 3 bases from V and 6 bases from J, with 14 bases in between. The DNA for the CDR3 is TGTGCCACCAGTGATCCGGGGACATTGGGTCAGCCCCAGCATTTT. It translates to CATSDPGTLGQPQHF.

The chain uses TRBV28 and TRBJ2-2; D possibly matches TRBD1 or TRBD2 (6 bases each). The CDR3 extends over 13 amino acids. CDR1 is MDHEN and CDR2 is SYDVKM in the germline V gene. V lost 4 bases to trimming and J lost 6 bases, with 9 bases between them. The CDR3 is CASSWGAPGELFF. CDR3 DNA sequence: TGTGCCAGCAGTTGGGGGGCGCCCGGGGAGCTGTTTTTT.

This clonotype was observed at least ten times. This chain connects TRBV4-3 to TRBJ2-7; possibly TRBD2 for D (5 bases). CDR1 and CDR2 from the germline V gene are LGHNA and YSLEER. This CDR3 region has 16 residues. V was shortened by 4 bases and J by 0 bases, with 16 bases between the two germline ends. The CDR3 nucleotides are TGCGCCAGCAGCCCCTCCGCGGAGCGGAACTCCTACGAGCAGTACTTC. It is translated as CASSPSAERNSYEQYF.

The chain recombines TRBV4-1 with TRBJ2-7; 9 bases map to TRBD1. From germline, CDR1 is MGHRA and CDR2 YSYEKL. The length of the CDR3 is 17 residues. Trimming removed 2 bases from V and 4 bases from J; junction bases left unmatched: 12. This CDR3 reads CASSQKDRGLINYEQYF. The CDR3 DNA follows: TGCGCCAGCAGCCAAAAGGACAGGGGCCTTATTAATTACGAGCAGTACTTC.